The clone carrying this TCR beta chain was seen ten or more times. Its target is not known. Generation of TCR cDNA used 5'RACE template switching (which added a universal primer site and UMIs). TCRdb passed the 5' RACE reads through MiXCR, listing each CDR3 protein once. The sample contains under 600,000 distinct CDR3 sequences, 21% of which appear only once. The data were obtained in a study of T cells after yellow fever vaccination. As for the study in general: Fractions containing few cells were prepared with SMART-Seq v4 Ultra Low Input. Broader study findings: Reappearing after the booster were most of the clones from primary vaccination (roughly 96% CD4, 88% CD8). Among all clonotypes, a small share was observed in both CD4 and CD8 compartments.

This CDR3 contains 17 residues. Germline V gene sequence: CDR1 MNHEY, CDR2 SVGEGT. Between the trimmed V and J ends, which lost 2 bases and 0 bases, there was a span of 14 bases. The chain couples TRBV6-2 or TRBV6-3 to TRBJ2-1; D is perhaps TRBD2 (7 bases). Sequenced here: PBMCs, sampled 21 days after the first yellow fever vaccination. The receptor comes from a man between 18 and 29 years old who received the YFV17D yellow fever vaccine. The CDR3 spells CASSYGGGLSSYNEQFF. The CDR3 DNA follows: TGTGCCAGCAGTTACGGCGGGGGCCTGAGCTCCTACAATGAGCAGTTCTTC.